This T cell receptor beta chain appears in the sequencing data of a study of blood T cell repertoires in COVID-19. On the study more broadly: Acute and convalescent COVID-19 samples came from the United States, Italy and Spain. Nucleic acid was either cDNA or gDNA, and it came from T cells, B-cell-depleted T cells, or PBMCs.

Sequencing used immunoSEQ multiplex PCR; TCRdb keeps in-frame clones, though not all of them. Of about 97,000 clones in the sample, over 75% were seen once. This receptor was identified in a human donor in a cohort sampled during active COVID-19. The sample comprised peripheral blood.

CDR3 DNA sequence: TGTGCCAGCAGCCTAACTTCTAGCGGGAGGAGGAATGAGCAGTTCTTC. Amino acid sequence: CASSLTSSGRRNEQFF. The J gene is TRBJ2-1, the V gene TRBV28, with 11 bases lining up with TRBD2. V trimming: 6 bases; J trimming: 7 bases; junction bases outside the gene matches: 11. The CDR3 is made up of 16 amino acids. Germline V gene data show CDR1 as MDHEN and CDR2 as SYDVKM.